Shown below are 5 T cell receptor beta chains from a single sample sequenced in a study of T cell repertoires in cytomegalovirus infection. These receptors' targets are unknown. MiXCR, applied by TCRdb to the reads, yields one record per CDR3 protein. The data show 380,000 or so distinct CDR3 sequences, roughly 36% seen once. The specimen comprised cultured PBMCs, sampled from culture after CMV antigen stimulation. These receptors were collected from a human donor in good health (CMV status not recorded). Some clones in this sample may be carry-over from other donors' samples.

The chain couples TRBV7-6 to TRBJ2-2, with D unresolved. Trimming left V 1 base short and J 2 bases short, with 8 bases between. The germline V gene has CDR1 SGHVS and CDR2 FNYEAQ. CDR3 length equals 15 residues. The CDR3 nucleotides read TGTGCCAGCAGCTTAGGACCTTTCAACACCGGGGAGCTGTTTTTT. Translating gives CASSLGPFNTGELFF. The complete variable domain, with remaining parts taken from reference TRBV7-6 and TRBJ2-2, reads GAGVSQSPRYKVTKRGQDVALRCDPISGHVSLYWYRQALGQGPEFLTYFNYEAQQDKSGLPNDRFSAERPEGSISTLTIQRTEQRDSAMYRCASSLGPFNTGELFFGEGSRLTVL.

The chain uses TRBV19 and TRBJ2-6; TRBD1 agrees at 7 bases. Germline lookup yields CDR1 LNHDA and CDR2 SQIVND (reference sequence). The CDR3 covers 16 residues. The J segment lost 0 bases and the V segment lost 5 bases, leaving 4 bases of the junction unmatched. The CDR3 DNA sequence: TGTGCCAGTAGTCGGACAGGTAACTCTGGGGCCAACGTCCTGACTTTC. Amino acid sequence: CASSRTGNSGANVLTF.

This clonotype has a single count. The genes are TRBV4-1 and TRBJ1-5, with D possibly being TRBD1 (6 bases). This CDR3 is built from 15 residues. V dropped 0 bases and J dropped 7 bases, with 13 bases sitting between them. Germline CDR1 and CDR2: MGHRA and YSYEKL. The CDR3 spells CASSQEGAGWQPQHF. DNA of the CDR3: TGCGCCAGCAGCCAAGAGGGGGCCGGGTGGCAGCCCCAGCATTTT.

The rearrangement links TRBV5-4 to TRBJ1-2; D is perhaps TRBD1 (6 bases). Germline CDR1 is SGHNT and CDR2 is YYREEE (reference sequence). V lost 4 bases to trimming and J lost 4 bases, with 11 bases between them. The CDR3 sequence is 13 residues long. CDR3 sequence: CASSPGASYGYTF. The CDR3 bases are TGTGCCAGCAGCCCGGGGGCCTCCTATGGCTACACCTTC.

The chain joins TRBV12-5 to TRBJ2-1; a weak D match, TRBD1 (5 bases). Trimming pared 2 bases from V and 8 bases from J, leaving 13 bases between. In germline, CDR1 is LGHNT, CDR2 FRNRAP. The CDR3 has 14 residues. The CDR3 nucleotides are TGTGCTAGTGGTTTGATAGCCAGGGCCCATGAGCAGTTCTTC. It encodes CASGLIARAHEQFF.